These T cell receptor beta chains were read from a single sample in a study of T-cell reconstitution after alpha-beta-depleted transplantation in children. TCRdb independently ran MiXCR on the PCR reads; one entry per CDR3 protein. Seen here are around 680,000 distinct CDR3 sequences, 15% to 20% observed once, and the top ten hold over 0.95%. Material: PBMCs from the stem cell graft donor, obtained from the stem cell graft. Every receptor here comes from a human donor who donated a stem cell graft to a child with acute myeloid leukemia. Both conserved end residues are part of each CDR3.

V: TRBV10-3
CDR3: CAISESPGGNTEAFF

V: TRBV6-2/TRBV6-3
CDR3: CASSLTYQGPTGELFF

V: TRBV6-2/TRBV6-3
CDR3: CASRRQVSSYEQYF

V: TRBV6-1
CDR3: CASSLRGVEDNEQFF

V: TRBV7-8
CDR3: CASSLANLADEQFF

V: TRBV5-1
CDR3: CASSLERSYSPLHF

V: TRBV7-9
CDR3: CASSPGASSGEQFF

V: TRBV24-1
CDR3: CATSGLPSRTSGANVLTF

V: TRBV10-2
CDR3: CASSERWNFGNQPQHF

V: TRBV5-1
CDR3: CASRQIPGQGAVGELFF

V: TRBV4-3
CDR3: CASSEAPETRQYF

V: TRBV10-3
CDR3: CAISVSYYRGNYGYTF

V: TRBV7-8
CDR3: CASSDWRDTQYF

V: TRBV5-1
CDR3: CASSEGGSGYTF

V: TRBV4-3
CDR3: CASSQVLADTQYF

V: TRBV7-2
CDR3: CASSLGGEDGYTF

V: TRBV20-1
CDR3: CSARDRLKRDGYTF

V: TRBV15
CDR3: CATSRFDDRKNIQYF